The sequence of this TCR beta chain was determined in a study of cytomegalovirus exposure and HLA in healthy donors. About this clone: What it binds is unknown.

Broader study findings: A later analysis reportedly identified an Asian-associated ancestry cluster as carrying fewer N-insertions than the roughly 670-donor mean. An analysis done earlier found most TCR beta V segments productive about 90% or about 30% of the time. The study flagged about 150 TCR beta chains as cytomegalovirus-associated.

PCR employed 60 Vbeta and 13 Jbeta primers. Sequencing was performed with immunoSEQ multiplex PCR; in TCRdb, only in-frame clones are kept and a portion is missing. This table lists under 150,000 clones. Trimming cost V 6 bases and J 5 bases; bases outside gene matches: 15. The CDR3 runs to 16 residues. Germline V gives CDR1 MDHEN, CDR2 SYDVKM. The sequenced sample was PBMCs. The chain links TRBV28 to TRBJ2-7, with 8 bases that match TRBD1. The TCR comes from a man aged 40-50 years in good health and CMV-seronegative. The DNA of the CDR3 is TGTGCCAGCAGGCCCACTCCCGGACAGGGAATAGACGAGCAGTACTTC. The encoded protein is CASRPTPGQGIDEQYF.